Listed below are T cell receptor beta chains from one sample, sequenced in a study of T cell changes during pregnancy in multiple sclerosis. Using immunoSEQ multiplex PCR, the repertoire was profiled, and TCRdb retains in-frame clones only, with some absent. Of about 45,000 clones listed, approximately 91% are singletons. The specimen was PBMCs (not recorded whether the cells were cultured). The receptors derive from a female donor with multiple sclerosis, enrolled in a pregnancy study. CDR3s include the opening cysteine and the closing phenylalanine or tryptophan. D genes are given only for firm matches. Clone size is stated in some rows and not others, as once, few, many or a class when expanded.

v_call: TRBV2; j_call: TRBJ2-1; clone_size: NA; d_call: NA; cdr3_nt: TGTGCCAGCAGTGAAACCGTGGGGCAGTTCTTC; cdr3_aa: CASSETVGQFF
v_call: TRBV7-2; j_call: TRBJ1-1; clone_size: NA; d_call: NA; cdr3_nt: TGTGCCAGCAGCTTAGCCCCCTCGGGATACACTGAAGCTTTCTTT; cdr3_aa: CASSLAPSGYTEAFF
v_call: TRBV9; j_call: TRBJ2-3; clone_size: NA; d_call: TRBD2; cdr3_nt: TGTGCCAGCAGCCCGCGGGAGGATACGCAGTATTTT; cdr3_aa: CASSPREDTQYF
v_call: TRBV28; j_call: TRBJ1-2; clone_size: NA; d_call: NA; cdr3_nt: TGTGCCAGCAGTCCCCCGTCCCAGGACTATGGCTACACCTTC; cdr3_aa: CASSPPSQDYGYTF
v_call: TRBV5-1; j_call: TRBJ2-1; clone_size: NA; d_call: NA; cdr3_nt: TGCGCCAGCAGCCCCCAAGGACAGTACAATGAGCAGTTCTTC; cdr3_aa: CASSPQGQYNEQFF
v_call: TRBV7-9; j_call: TRBJ2-3; clone_size: NA; d_call: TRBD2; cdr3_nt: TGTGCCAGCAGCCCGACTAGCGGGAGTGGCACAGATACGCAGTATTTT; cdr3_aa: CASSPTSGSGTDTQYF
v_call: TRBV19; j_call: TRBJ2-7; clone_size: NA; d_call: TRBD1; cdr3_nt: TGTGCCAGTAGTGGGGGGACAGGGGCCTACGAGCAGTACTTC; cdr3_aa: CASSGGTGAYEQYF
v_call: TRBV28; j_call: TRBJ2-2; clone_size: NA; d_call: NA; cdr3_nt: TGTGCCAGCAGCCTACAGGGTCCGAACACCGGGGAGCTGTTTTTT; cdr3_aa: CASSLQGPNTGELFF
v_call: TRBV7-9; j_call: TRBJ2-7; clone_size: NA; d_call: NA; cdr3_nt: TGTGCCAGCAGCTACTGGACAGCCTACGAGCAGTACTTC; cdr3_aa: CASSYWTAYEQYF
v_call: TRBV11-3; j_call: TRBJ1-4; clone_size: NA; d_call: NA; cdr3_nt: TGTGCCAGCAGCTTAGATGGCCCCAGGGTCAATGAAAAACTGTTTTTT; cdr3_aa: CASSLDGPRVNEKLFF
v_call: TRBV6-5; j_call: TRBJ1-1; clone_size: NA; d_call: NA; cdr3_nt: TGTGCCAGCAGTTACTTGTCAGGGACCGAAGCTTTCTTT; cdr3_aa: CASSYLSGTEAFF
v_call: TRBV6-1; j_call: TRBJ2-1; clone_size: NA; d_call: NA; cdr3_nt: TGTGCCAGCAGTGAGCGGGGCAATGAGCAGTTCTTC; cdr3_aa: CASSERGNEQFF
v_call: TRBV10-1; j_call: TRBJ2-7; clone_size: NA; d_call: NA; cdr3_nt: TGCGCCAGCAGTGATGGACAAAGTACGTCGGAGCAGTACTTC; cdr3_aa: CASSDGQSTSEQYF
v_call: TRBV11-2; j_call: TRBJ2-2; clone_size: few; d_call: TRBD1; cdr3_nt: TGTGCCACTGTCCGGGACAGGGGAAGGGGCGGGGAGCTGTTTTTT; cdr3_aa: CATVRDRGRGGELFF
v_call: TRBV11-2; j_call: TRBJ2-7; clone_size: NA; d_call: NA; cdr3_nt: TGTGCCAGCAGCTACGAGGACAGCTCCTACGAGCAGTACTTC; cdr3_aa: CASSYEDSSYEQYF
v_call: TRBV2; j_call: TRBJ1-2; clone_size: few; d_call: NA; cdr3_nt: TGTGCCAGCAGTCTGGACACGCTCTATGGCTACACCTTC; cdr3_aa: CASSLDTLYGYTF
v_call: TRBV18; j_call: TRBJ1-1; clone_size: NA; d_call: NA; cdr3_nt: TGTGCCAGCTCACCACCGAGGGGAGGAGGCACTGAAGCTTTCTTT; cdr3_aa: CASSPPRGGGTEAFF
v_call: TRBV7-9; j_call: TRBJ1-1; clone_size: NA; d_call: NA; cdr3_nt: TGTGCCAGCAGCTTTGGCCTTTCTATGAACACTGAAGCTTTCTTT; cdr3_aa: CASSFGLSMNTEAFF
v_call: TRBV6-5; j_call: TRBJ1-1; clone_size: NA; d_call: NA; cdr3_nt: TGTGCCAGCAGCCAATCAGGGTGGAACACTGAAGCTTTCTTT; cdr3_aa: CASSQSGWNTEAFF
v_call: TRBV18; j_call: TRBJ2-1; clone_size: NA; d_call: NA; cdr3_nt: TGTGCCAGCTCACCACGTGAACGGGACTCCTACAATGAGCAGTTCTTC; cdr3_aa: CASSPRERDSYNEQFF
v_call: TRBV7-7; j_call: TRBJ2-2; clone_size: NA; d_call: NA; cdr3_nt: TGTGCCAGCAGCTCCTGGAGAGTAGCGACCCGAGAAGCCGGGGAGCTGTTTTTT; cdr3_aa: CASSSWRVATREAGELFF
v_call: TRBV7-8; j_call: TRBJ2-3; clone_size: NA; d_call: NA; cdr3_nt: TGTGCCAGCAGCAGTCAGGGGGGCAACTACCCAGATACGCAGTATTTT; cdr3_aa: CASSSQGGNYPDTQYF
v_call: TRBV11-2; j_call: TRBJ1-1; clone_size: NA; d_call: NA; cdr3_nt: TGTGCCAGCAGCTTATGGGGTTCGACGCTGATGAACACTGAAGCTTTCTTT; cdr3_aa: CASSLWGSTLMNTEAFF
v_call: TRBV21-1; j_call: TRBJ1-4; clone_size: NA; d_call: NA; cdr3_nt: TGTGCCAGCAGCAAAGCAAGTAAGGACAGGGGCCTGAGTGAAAAACTGTTTTTT; cdr3_aa: CASSKASKDRGLSEKLFF
v_call: TRBV18; j_call: TRBJ2-6; clone_size: NA; d_call: TRBD1; cdr3_nt: TGTGCCAGCTCACCGACAGGGGGCTCTGGGGCCAACGTCCTGACTTTC; cdr3_aa: CASSPTGGSGANVLTF
v_call: TRBV4-1; j_call: TRBJ2-1; clone_size: NA; d_call: TRBD2; cdr3_nt: TGCGCCAGCAGCCAAGAAACCGGGAGGGTATTCGACAATGAGCAGTTCTTC; cdr3_aa: CASSQETGRVFDNEQFF
v_call: TRBV7-2; j_call: TRBJ1-5; clone_size: NA; d_call: NA; cdr3_nt: TGTGCCAGCAGCTTAGACTACAATCAGCCCCAGCATTTT; cdr3_aa: CASSLDYNQPQHF
v_call: TRBV19; j_call: TRBJ1-5; clone_size: NA; d_call: NA; cdr3_nt: TGTGCCACTGCGGTGGGGGGCTATAGCAATCAGCCCCAGCATTTT; cdr3_aa: CATAVGGYSNQPQHF
v_call: TRBV4-3; j_call: TRBJ2-1; clone_size: NA; d_call: NA; cdr3_nt: TGCGCCAGCAGCCAAGAATTACAGGGTGGAGGATACAATGAGCAGTTCTTC; cdr3_aa: CASSQELQGGGYNEQFF
v_call: TRBV18; j_call: TRBJ2-1; clone_size: few; d_call: TRBD1; cdr3_nt: TGTGCCAGCTCACGTGCGGACAGGGACAATGAGCAGTTCTTC; cdr3_aa: CASSRADRDNEQFF
v_call: TRBV9; j_call: TRBJ1-1; clone_size: NA; d_call: NA; cdr3_nt: TGTGCCAGCAGCGTAGGAGCAGGGGCATCGAACACTGAAGCTTTCTTT; cdr3_aa: CASSVGAGASNTEAFF
v_call: TRBV7-9; j_call: TRBJ2-5; clone_size: NA; d_call: TRBD2; cdr3_nt: TGTGCCAGCAGTTGGATCGGCGGGGGGGAGAGGGAGACCCAGTACTTC; cdr3_aa: CASSWIGGGERETQYF
v_call: TRBV18; j_call: TRBJ2-3; clone_size: NA; d_call: TRBD1; cdr3_nt: TGTGCCAGCTCACCAGGACAGGGGGACACAGATACGCAGTATTTT; cdr3_aa: CASSPGQGDTDTQYF
v_call: TRBV9; j_call: TRBJ2-1; clone_size: NA; d_call: NA; cdr3_nt: TGTGCCAGCAGCGTAACCCTCATGGACAATGAGCAGTTCTTC; cdr3_aa: CASSVTLMDNEQFF
v_call: TRBV7-9; j_call: TRBJ2-7; clone_size: NA; d_call: NA; cdr3_nt: TGTGCCAGCAGCCCTCCCCGGGACCGAAGCTACGAGCAGTACTTC; cdr3_aa: CASSPPRDRSYEQYF
v_call: TRBV5-1; j_call: TRBJ2-3; clone_size: NA; d_call: TRBD2; cdr3_nt: TGCGCCAGCAGCTTTAGCGGGGGCACAGATACGCAGTATTTT; cdr3_aa: CASSFSGGTDTQYF
v_call: TRBV7-2; j_call: TRBJ2-5; clone_size: NA; d_call: TRBD2; cdr3_nt: TGTGCCAGCAGCTACTCTAGCGGACAAGAGACCCAGTACTTC; cdr3_aa: CASSYSSGQETQYF
v_call: TRBV2; j_call: TRBJ2-2; clone_size: NA; d_call: NA; cdr3_nt: TGTGCCAGCAGTGATGAGGGGGCGAACACCGGGGAGCTGTTTTTT; cdr3_aa: CASSDEGANTGELFF
v_call: TRBV27; j_call: TRBJ2-1; clone_size: NA; d_call: NA; cdr3_nt: TGTGCCAGCTTTCGAAATCCGAGTGAGCAGTTCTTC; cdr3_aa: CASFRNPSEQFF
v_call: TRBV2; j_call: TRBJ1-4; clone_size: once; d_call: NA; cdr3_nt: TGTGCCAGCAGCTCAGTGGTTAATGAAAAACTGTTTTTT; cdr3_aa: CASSSVVNEKLFF
v_call: TRBV27; j_call: TRBJ1-5; clone_size: NA; d_call: NA; cdr3_nt: TGTGCCAGCAGTTTATCACCCCCCCTCCGAGGGGGCAATCAGCCCCAGCATTTT; cdr3_aa: CASSLSPPLRGGNQPQHF
v_call: TRBV27; j_call: TRBJ1-2; clone_size: few; d_call: NA; cdr3_nt: TGTGCCAGCAGTTTTATCCCGAACTATGGCTACACCTTC; cdr3_aa: CASSFIPNYGYTF
v_call: TRBV7-6; j_call: TRBJ1-4; clone_size: NA; d_call: NA; cdr3_nt: TGTGCCAGCAGCTTAGTGAGCGGGCAGCGGAGGGGAGCTGGGGCTAATGAAAAACTGTTTTTT; cdr3_aa: CASSLVSGQRRGAGANEKLFF
v_call: TRBV5-1; j_call: TRBJ2-5; clone_size: NA; d_call: NA; cdr3_nt: TGCGCCAGCAGCTTGCGTCCGGGACGCCAAGAGACCCAGTACTTC; cdr3_aa: CASSLRPGRQETQYF
v_call: TRBV6-1; j_call: TRBJ2-2; clone_size: NA; d_call: NA; cdr3_nt: TGTGCCAGCAGTGAACTAGCAAACACCGGGGAGCTGTTTTTT; cdr3_aa: CASSELANTGELFF
v_call: TRBV6-5; j_call: TRBJ2-1; clone_size: NA; d_call: TRBD1; cdr3_nt: TGTGCCAGCAGACCGGGGACAGGGGACAGCAATGAGCAGTTCTTC; cdr3_aa: CASRPGTGDSNEQFF
v_call: TRBV5-1; j_call: TRBJ1-5; clone_size: NA; d_call: NA; cdr3_nt: TGCGCCAGCAGCTCCTCAGGGGAGACGGGGACCCAGCATTTT; cdr3_aa: CASSSSGETGTQHF
v_call: TRBV7-3; j_call: TRBJ2-1; clone_size: NA; d_call: NA; cdr3_nt: TGTGCCAGCAGCGGAGGGGCCCCTTCCTACAATGAGCAGTTCTTC; cdr3_aa: CASSGGAPSYNEQFF
v_call: TRBV28; j_call: TRBJ2-5; clone_size: NA; d_call: TRBD1; cdr3_nt: TGTGCCAGCAGCCCACAGGGGTCGCGAGAGACCCAGTACTTC; cdr3_aa: CASSPQGSRETQYF
v_call: TRBV19; j_call: TRBJ1-2; clone_size: NA; d_call: TRBD1; cdr3_nt: TGTGCCAGTAGGCGCACGACAGGGATAGACTATGGCTACACCTTC; cdr3_aa: CASRRTTGIDYGYTF